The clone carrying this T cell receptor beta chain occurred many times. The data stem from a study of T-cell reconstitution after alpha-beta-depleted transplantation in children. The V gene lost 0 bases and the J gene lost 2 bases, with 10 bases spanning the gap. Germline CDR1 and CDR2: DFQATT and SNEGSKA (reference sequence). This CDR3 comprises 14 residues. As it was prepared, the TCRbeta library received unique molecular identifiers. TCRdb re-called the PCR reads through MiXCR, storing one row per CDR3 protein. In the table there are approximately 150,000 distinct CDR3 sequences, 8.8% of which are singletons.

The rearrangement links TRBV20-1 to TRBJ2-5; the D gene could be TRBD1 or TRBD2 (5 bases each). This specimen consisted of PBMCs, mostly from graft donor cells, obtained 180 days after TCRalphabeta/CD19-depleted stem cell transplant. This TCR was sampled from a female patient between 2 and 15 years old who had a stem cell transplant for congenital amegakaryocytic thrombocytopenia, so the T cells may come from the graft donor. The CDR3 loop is CSARDGGEQETQYF. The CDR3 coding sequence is TGCAGTGCTAGAGATGGGGGAGAGCAAGAGACCCAGTACTTC.